This TCR beta chain was sequenced during a study of blood T cell repertoires in COVID-19. The CDR3 runs 15 residues. CDR1 is SGHDN and CDR2 is FVKESK in the germline V gene. The V gene lost 5 bases and the J gene lost 3 bases, with 14 bases spanning the gap. Sequencing used immunoSEQ multiplex PCR; TCRdb keeps in-frame clones, though not all of them. The sample contains roughly 71,000 clones, almost 85% of which appear only once. V usage is TRBV14 and J usage is TRBJ2-1; a possible D gene is TRBD2 (7 bases). This clonotype was obtained from a man aged 50-60 years with active COVID-19. Sequencing was performed on peripheral blood. The CDR3 loop reads CASSAPGGYYNEQFF. CDR3 DNA sequence: TGTGCCAGCAGCGCCCCGGGGGGCTACTACAATGAGCAGTTCTTC. Complete variable domain (other parts from reference TRBV14 and TRBJ2-1): EAGVTQFPSHSVIEKGQTVTLRCDPISGHDNLYWYRRVMGKEIKFLLHFVKESKQDESGMPNNRFLAERTGGTYSTLKVQPAELEDSGVYFCASSAPGGYYNEQFFGPGTRLTVL.